This paragraph covers one T cell receptor (beta chain) sequence. Its specificity is not known. This entry comes from a study of T cells in localized non-small cell lung cancer. Overall study results and limits: Detection in adjacent lung was observed for a median around 55 of the top 100 tumor clones. The highest T cell clonality was in uninvolved adjacent lung, above tumor. Longer survival (overall) was linked to higher T cell density in blood.

Clones were read by immunoSEQ multiplex PCR, and TCRdb kept only the in-frame ones, dropping some. The sample lists around 55,000 clones, roughly 86% seen once, with roughly 16% in the top ten. CDR1 SGHRS and CDR2 YFSETQ come from the germline V gene. V gave up 0 bases and J gave up 1 base, with 22 bases separating them. CDR3 length: 19 residues. The sequencing here drew on PBMCs, taken before any cancer treatment. The chain is built from TRBV5-1 and TRBJ2-5; D is perhaps TRBD2 (7 bases). The TCR comes from a female donor with stage II lung adenocarcinoma. The CDR3 protein is CASSLVGGRIYRAQETQYF. In nucleotides, the CDR3 is TGCGCCAGCAGCTTGGTGGGGGGGCGAATTTATAGGGCCCAAGAGACCCAGTACTTC.